The 4 T cell receptor beta chains given below trace back to one sample, sequenced in a study of T-cell memory formation after mild COVID-19. TCRdb used MiXCR to reprocess the 5' RACE reads, holding one entry per CDR3 protein. This sample yields over 150,000 distinct CDR3 sequences, of which about 18% are seen a single time; roughly 3.7% belongs to the top ten. Sequenced: PBMCs or a T cell subset sorted from them (not recorded which). These receptors were taken from a young man who had mild COVID-19 (a few samples of this study predate the infection). Cell type and time point are not known.

The sample holds a few counts of this clonotype. The chain links TRBV5-6 to TRBJ1-5, with TRBD1 matching over 9 bases. V was pared by 3 bases and J by 0 bases, with 7 bases of the junction left unmatched. The CDR3 loop spans 17 amino acids. Per germline, CDR1 SGHDT and CDR2 YYEEEE. DNA for the CDR3: TGTGCCAGCAGCTGGGACAGGGAGATATATAGCAATCAGCCCCAGCATTTT. It translates to CASSWDREIYSNQPQHF.

The V call is TRBV28, the J call TRBJ2-7, with TRBD1 matching 7 bases. The germline CDR1 and CDR2 sequences are MDHEN and SYDVKM. This CDR3 is 13 amino acids long. V lost 2 bases and J lost 6; bases outside the gene matches: 4. CDR3 coding DNA: TGTGCCAGCAGTTTAAGACAGGGAGCCGAGCAGTACGTC. Its translation: CASSLRQGAEQYV.

The chain has TRBV10-2 and TRBJ2-3; the match to TRBD1 covers 11 bases. The CDR3 consists of 14 residues. Germline values: CDR1 WSHSY, CDR2 SAAADI. V trimming: 7 bases; J trimming: 3 bases; junction bases outside the gene matches: 3. The CDR3 is CASTGTGGTDTQYF. CDR3 in DNA: TGCGCCAGCACTGGGACAGGGGGTACAGATACGCAGTATTTT.

This clonotype has more than one count but fewer than ten. V gene TRBV7-2 combines with J gene TRBJ1-1; possibly TRBD1 for D (5 bases). The germline V gene encodes CDR1 SGHTA and CDR2 FQGNSA. The CDR3 extends over 15 amino acids. V was clipped by 5 bases and J by 5 bases, with 18 bases between them. CDR3 nucleotides: TGTGCCAGCAGCGCCTCAGGGATGGCGGGTACTGAAGCTTTCTTT. Translation: CASSASGMAGTEAFF.